The present entry profiles one TCR beta chain with its context. The antigen this receptor binds is unknown. No much larger clone exists at a distance of one base, and base qualities are not known. The data originate from a study of CD8 T cells in Susac syndrome (dated 2019 in TCRdb). Broadly, across the study: Among the Susac syndrome patients who were sequenced, clinically active disease was present in more than 5 and clinical remission was observed in under ten. At blood withdrawal, Susac syndrome patients were either therapy-naive, taking corticosteroids (in some cases with IVIg as well), or taking IVIg alone. Repertoire sequencing was used to test whether CD8+ T cell activation and differentiation in Susac syndrome was antigen driven. Clonality of the CD8+ T cell repertoire was compared between roughly eleven healthy donors, some 14 Susac syndrome patients and around 15 multiple sclerosis patients. The research as a whole found: Clonal expansion was observed in Susac syndrome CD8+ repertoires, with the highest expansion in CD8+ TEMRA cells and greater expansion in clinically active than in remitting patients. Over 15 and five Susac-specific public clones were found in the total CD8+ and CD8+ TEMRA repertoires, respectively. The number of individuals in the TCR sequencing and HLA analysis was recognized as being relatively small.

The V end gives up 5 bases and the J end 0 bases, leaving 12 bases in the junction not matched to a gene. The CDR3 sequence holds 19 residues, the cysteine and phenylalanine included. Only the CDR3 region is kept as DNA, spanning 57 bases read in frame from base 1. High-throughput TCR beta sequencing profiled peripheral blood CD8+ and CD4+ T cells from healthy donors, Susac syndrome patients and multiple sclerosis patients. The Susac syndrome patients fulfilled recently defined diagnostic criteria for either definite or probable disease. Bulk CD8+ and CD4+ T cells were purified magnetically by negative isolation, whereas CD8+ TEMRA cells were enriched by FACS. Blood was collected in EDTA tubes and processed within 24 hours, with PBMCs isolated through density gradient centrifugation. PBMCs intended for TCR sequencing were frozen in liquid nitrogen and were later thawed in a 37 degrees C water bath. A purity of at least 90% was achieved for sorted or isolated CD4+, CD8+ and CD8+ TEMRA cells.

RNA was extracted using the RNeasy kit, and roughly 0.5 to 1 microgram was reverse transcribed with random hexamers. TCR beta CDR3 regions were amplified with the immunoSEQ multiplex PCR assay covering 54 Vbeta and 13 Jbeta segments. PCR amplification bias was corrected using a synthetic template baseline for primer optimization and computational correction. In the paper's pipeline: Reads were assigned to V, D and J genes according to IMGT and analyzed in immunoSEQ Analyzer, with only productive sequences retained. To calculate clonality, Shannon entropy was normalized by log2 of the number of productive unique sequences and then subtracted from one. Public and private clones were assessed among the 100 most prevalent clones of each patient and control. Clones were defined as Susac-specific when absent from the healthy and MS cohorts, from 1,000 to 1,100 published viral clones and from other ImmuneACCESS disease sequences. Clones were called with MiXCR by TCRdb after fastp trimmed the public reads at Q25, and only in-frame beta chains were retained. CDR3 protein duplicates are merged, each entry listing the most common genes and DNA. These V and J calls rely on TCRdb rather than the paper's analysis. Counted in this sample were around 170,000 distinct CDR3 sequences; about 95% of them appeared once. The top ten constitute 0.16% of the sample.

The rearrangement joined TRBV12-3 or TRBV12-4 to TRBJ2-6, with 8 bases matching TRBD1. Sequenced material: CD8+ T cells from PBMCs. The sequence was collected from a human donor with Susac syndrome. Here is the DNA: TGTGCCAGCAGTGATGCCACCGGGACAGGTGACTCTGGGGCCAACGTCCTGACTTTC. Translated, it reads CASSDATGTGDSGANVLTF.